This T cell receptor beta chain was identified in a study of cytotoxic CD8 clonotypes in ibrutinib-treated CLL. The CDR3 runs 14 residues. Germline CDR1 reads LNHDA; CDR2 reads SQIVND (reference sequence). V was shortened by 4 bases and J by 0 bases, with 9 bases between the two germline ends. Produced via immunoSEQ multiplex PCR; TCRdb's table is partial and in-frame only. This table has around 70,000 clones, less than 95% appearing once. This chain joins TRBV19 and TRBJ1-2, with a possible D match to TRBD1 (5 bases). The receptor was isolated from a human donor with chronic lymphocytic leukemia. Source: PBMCs, taken after 12 months of ibrutinib treatment. CDR3 nucleotide sequence: TGTGCCAGTAGTACAGGGTCCGCTAACTATGGCTACACCTTC. Amino acids: CASSTGSANYGYTF. Based on the CDR3 plus reference TRBV19 and TRBJ1-2, the full variable domain is DGGITQSPKYLFRKEGQNVTLSCEQNLNHDAMYWYRQDPGQGLRLIYYSQIVNDFQKGDIAEGYSVSREKKESFPLTVTSAQKNPTAFYLCASSTGSANYGYTFGSGTRLTVV.